One and the same sample provided the 20 T cell receptor beta chains below, sequenced in a study of PD-L1 blockade in urothelial cancer. The protocol was immunoSEQ multiplex PCR, while the TCRdb copy is restricted to in-frame clones and leaves out a portion. Of 25,000 to 35,000 clones in the sample, 84% were seen once. Time point given: peripheral blood 6 weeks after treatment start. Sequenced here: PBMCs, sampled around atezolizumab (anti-PD-L1) treatment. These receptors originate from a man in his 70s with urothelial cancer.

V is TRBV5-4 and J is TRBJ2-1; D is ambiguous. Germline CDR1 is SGHNT and CDR2 is YYREEE (reference sequence). Deletions cut 2 bases from V and 6 bases from J, with 9 bases between. The length of the CDR3 is 13 residues. The CDR3: CASSFYYLNEQFF. The CDR3 DNA sequence: TGTGCCAGCAGCTTCTACTACCTCAATGAGCAGTTCTTC. The complete variable domain, with remaining parts taken from reference TRBV5-4 and TRBJ2-1, reads ETGVTQSPTHLIKTRGQQVTLRCSSQSGHNTVSWYQQALGQGPQFIFQYYREEENGRGNFPPRFSGLQFPNYSSELNVNALELDDSALYLCASSFYYLNEQFFGPGTRLTVL.

The sample holds one count of this clone. The chain has TRBV7-2 and TRBJ1-6; 8 bases map to TRBD1. V lost 4 bases, J lost 8 bases, and 4 bases stayed unmatched. The CDR3 is 14 residues long. Germline V lookup: CDR1 SGHTA, CDR2 FQGNSA. The CDR3 DNA follows: TGTGCCAGCAGCTCCGGACAGGGCTATTCACCCCTCCACTTT. Amino acid sequence: CASSSGQGYSPLHF.

The chain has TRBV5-4 and TRBJ2-5; 7 bases are shared with TRBD2. This CDR3 is built from 13 residues. The germline gives CDR1 SGHNT, CDR2 YYREEE (reference sequence). V shed 2 bases, J shed 5 bases, and the junction held 3 bases outside the gene matches. CDR3: CASSLGLVETQYF. The CDR3 coding sequence is TGTGCCAGCAGCTTAGGACTAGTCGAGACCCAGTACTTC.

The V and J genes are TRBV6-6 and TRBJ1-5; TRBD1 might be the D (5 bases). Trimming cost V 7 bases and J 7 bases, with 17 bases left between them. The CDR3 extends over 14 amino acids. CDR1 and CDR2 from the germline V gene are MNHNY and SVGAGI (reference sequence). The CDR3 sequence is CASIGVGREQPQHF. The CDR3 nucleotides are TGTGCCAGCATAGGGGTGGGGAGGGAGCAGCCCCAGCATTTT.

V and J are TRBV27 and TRBJ2-1; 9 bases are a match to TRBD2. The CDR3 runs 15 residues. Trimming cost V 5 bases and J 7 bases; bases outside gene matches: 9. The germline V gene encodes CDR1 MNHEY and CDR2 SMNVEV (reference sequence). CDR3 sequence: CASSQTSGMLNEQFF. CDR3 nucleotide sequence: TGTGCCAGCAGTCAGACTAGCGGAATGCTGAATGAGCAGTTCTTC.

The V gene is TRBV14, the J gene TRBJ1-1, with a possible D match to TRBD1 (6 bases). V lost 7 bases and J 4 bases, leaving 16 bases between the germline ends. Germline loops: CDR1 SGHDN, CDR2 FVKESK. There are 14 residues in the CDR3. This CDR3 reads CASKGLTRGTEAFF. The CDR3 region has the DNA TGTGCCAGCAAAGGTCTCACCAGGGGCACTGAAGCTTTCTTT.

CDR3 residues: CASSQQATTNTGELFF. In nucleotides, the CDR3 is TGTGCCAGCAGCCAGCAGGCTACCACGAACACCGGGGAGCTGTTTTTT. This chain joins TRBV4-2 and TRBJ2-2; no firm D call. Looked up from germline, CDR1 is LGHNA and CDR2 is YNFKEQ. The V gene lost 3 bases and the J gene lost 0 bases, with 11 bases spanning the gap. The CDR3 is 16 residues long.

The gene calls are TRBV9 and TRBJ2-5; 9 bases are shared with TRBD2. Per germline, CDR1 SGDLS and CDR2 YYNGEE. The J segment lost 2 bases and the V segment lost 4 bases, leaving 9 bases of the junction unmatched. The CDR3 has 16 residues. CDR3 in DNA: TGTGCCAGCAGCCTAAGTAGCGGGAGCTATCAAGAGACCCAGTACTTC. Encoded protein: CASSLSSGSYQETQYF.

The chain recombines TRBV13 with TRBJ2-7, with TRBD2 matching 8 bases. J lost 3 bases, V lost 5 bases, and 0 bases had no gene match. The CDR3 contains 12 residues. Germline V CDR1 and CDR2: PRHDT, FYEKMQ (reference sequence). This chain's CDR3 is CASSLAGYEQYF. The CDR3 bases are TGTGCCAGCAGCCTAGCGGGCTACGAGCAGTACTTC.

The count of this clone is one. The chain combines TRBV30 with TRBJ2-1; D gene uncertain. Germline CDR1 is GTSNPN and CDR2 is SVGIG (reference sequence). This CDR3 has 14 residues. V lost 4 bases to trimming and J lost 10 bases, with 20 bases between them. This CDR3 is CAWTSASPPFEQFF. In nucleotides, the CDR3 is TGTGCCTGGACGAGCGCCTCCCCTCCCTTCGAGCAGTTCTTC.

The CDR3 reads CASSHPTGGYGYTF. Here the CDR3 DNA reads TGCGCCAGCAGCCACCCAACAGGGGGCTATGGCTACACCTTC. The chain carries TRBV4-1 and TRBJ1-2; 8 bases map to TRBD1. Germline CDR1 reads MGHRA; CDR2 reads YSYEKL. CDR3 length: 14 residues. The V gene end was trimmed by 3 bases and the J gene end by 4 bases; junction bases not matched to a gene: 4.

This clone was counted between two and nine times. The V and J genes are TRBV27 and TRBJ2-7; D is perhaps TRBD1 (5 bases). V was clipped by 3 bases and J by 7 bases, with 16 bases between them. CDR1 and CDR2 from the germline V gene are MNHEY and SMNVEV (reference sequence). The CDR3 contains 14 residues. CDR3 nucleotide sequence: TGTGCCAGCAGTTTTCAGCAGGGTGCTCGGGAGCAGTACTTC. It translates to CASSFQQGAREQYF.

DNA for the CDR3: TGTGCCAGCAGTTGGCTAGCGGGGAATCAGTACGAGCAGTACTTC. Translation: CASSWLAGNQYEQYF. The V and J genes are TRBV6-1 and TRBJ2-7, with 9 positions matching TRBD2. Germline V gives CDR1 MNHNS, CDR2 SASEGT. This CDR3 is 15 amino acids long. V shed 5 bases, J shed 4 bases, and the junction held 9 bases outside the gene matches.

The chain employs TRBV7-2 and TRBJ2-5; D is undetermined. Per the germline V gene, CDR1 is SGHTA and CDR2 is FQGNSA. Trimming stripped 4 bases from V and 5 bases from J, with 11 bases between. The CDR3 contains 13 residues. CDR3 sequence (DNA): TGTGCCAGCAGCTACGCTAGGTTTGAGACCCAGTACTTC. This sequence encodes CASSYARFETQYF.

The chain couples TRBV7-8 to TRBJ1-5; TRBD1 might be the D (6 bases). Germline CDR1 is SGHVS and CDR2 is FQNEAQ. The CDR3 is made up of 16 amino acids. V lost 2 bases, J lost 2 bases, and 13 bases lay in between. This CDR3 reads CASSLRGTRGNQPQHF. The CDR3 bases are TGTGCCAGCAGCTTAAGGGGGACGCGGGGCAATCAGCCCCAGCATTTT.

The genes are TRBV7-8 and TRBJ1-1; maybe TRBD1 (6 bases). V lost 5 bases and J 4 bases, leaving 11 bases between the germline ends. The CDR3 runs to 13 residues. CDR1 is SGHVS and CDR2 is FQNEAQ in the germline V gene. Here the CDR3 reads CASSLQGGTEAFF. The CDR3, as DNA: TGTGCCAGCAGCCTACAGGGTGGCACTGAAGCTTTCTTT.

The chain employs TRBV6-5 and TRBJ1-3, with D perhaps TRBD1 (6 bases). The V gene lost 5 bases and the J gene lost 16 bases, with 15 bases spanning the gap. The CDR3 runs 11 residues. CDR1 and CDR2 from the germline V gene are MNHEY and SVGAGI. This CDR3 is CASSSVSGQYF. DNA of the CDR3: TGTGCCAGCAGTAGTGTTTCAGGACAGTATTTT.

The chain joins TRBV19 to TRBJ2-7; 11 bases are shared with TRBD2. Trimming removed 7 bases from V and 4 bases from J; junction bases left unmatched: 9. Looked up from germline, CDR1 is LNHDA and CDR2 is SQIVND (reference sequence). The CDR3 length is 15 residues. The CDR3 protein is CASMGGTSGSYEQYF. In DNA, the CDR3 is TGTGCCAGTATGGGGGGAACTAGCGGGAGTTACGAGCAGTACTTC.

The CDR3 region has the DNA TGTGCCAGCAGTTACTCGGTAGCGGAGGGCGGGCAGGGATCTTCAGATACGCAGTATTTT. Its protein product is CASSYSVAEGGQGSSDTQYF. The V gene is TRBV6-8, the J gene TRBJ2-3, with a weak D call TRBD2 (6 bases). Germline-derived CDR1 and CDR2 are MNHGY and SAAAGT. The V end lost 0 bases, the J end lost 4 bases, and 26 bases lay between the germline ends. The CDR3 extends over 20 amino acids.

The chain is built from TRBV27 and TRBJ2-2; TRBD2 might be the D (6 bases). The CDR3 runs to 12 residues. Germline values: CDR1 MNHEY, CDR2 SMNVEV (reference sequence). The V and J ends lost 6 bases and 6 bases respectively, with 8 bases between them. CDR3 nucleotide sequence: TGTGCCAGCAGCCCGGGAGCCGGGGAGCTGTTTTTT. Protein product: CASSPGAGELFF.